What follows are 30 T cell receptor beta chains derived from one specimen sequenced in a study of beta chain features in type 1 diabetes. All of the isolated RNA was reverse transcribed, so expressed TCRB transcripts were sequenced. Clones were sequenced by immunoSEQ multiplex PCR, and TCRdb holds only the in-frame ones, with some missing. The repertoire holds hundreds of thousands of clones, with roughly 13% as singletons. Specimen: naive CD4+ T cells from blood. The receptors come from a man aged 18 to 35 in good health.

The chain is built from TRBV11-2 and TRBJ2-1, with 10 nucleotides matching TRBD2. The germline gives CDR1 SGHAT, CDR2 FQNNGV. V was pared by 1 base and J by 0 bases, with 6 bases of the junction left unmatched. The CDR3 sequence is 18 residues long. In DNA form, the CDR3 reads TGTGCCAGCAGCTTAGTGATAGCGGGGGGTAGCTCCTACAATGAGCAGTTCTTC. Encoded protein: CASSLVIAGGSSYNEQFF.

V usage is TRBV9 and J usage is TRBJ2-7; 11 bases match TRBD1. Trimming cost V 5 bases and J 6 bases; bases outside gene matches: 7. Germline lookup yields CDR1 SGDLS and CDR2 YYNGEE. The CDR3 contains 14 residues. DNA of the CDR3: TGTGCCAGCAGTTCTGGACAGGGGGCCTCCGAGCAGTACTTC. The encoded protein is CASSSGQGASEQYF. Full variable domain (outside the CDR3, taken from reference TRBV9 and TRBJ2-7): DSGVTQTPKHLITATGQRVTLRCSPRSGDLSVYWYQQSLDQGLQFLIQYYNGEERAKGNILERFSAQQFPDLHSELNLSSLELGDSALYFCASSSGQGASEQYFGPGTRLTVT.

V is TRBV9 and J is TRBJ2-7; 10 bases are a match to TRBD2. Looked up from germline, CDR1 is SGDLS and CDR2 is YYNGEE. The length of the CDR3 is 15 residues. J lost 3 bases, V lost 2 bases, and 5 bases had no gene match. In DNA form, the CDR3 reads TGTGCCAGCAGCGTTGGGACTAGCGCACTCTACGAGCAGTACTTC. Translated, it gives CASSVGTSALYEQYF.

This chain connects TRBV28 to TRBJ1-3, with D hard to call. The CDR3 has 15 amino acids. Per the germline V gene, CDR1 is MDHEN and CDR2 is SYDVKM. V was trimmed by 6 bases and J by 0 bases, leaving 12 bases between them. The CDR3 sequence is CASSESPSSGNTIYF. CDR3 sequence (DNA): TGTGCCAGCAGCGAGAGTCCAAGCTCTGGAAACACCATATATTTT.

This clone has only a few counts. The J gene is TRBJ2-5, the V gene TRBV28, with 10 nucleotides matching TRBD1. The V segment lost 5 bases and the J segment 4 bases; nucleotides outside the gene matches: 4. CDR1 and CDR2 from the germline V gene are MDHEN and SYDVKM. The length of the CDR3 is 14 residues. CDR3 sequence: CASSPWDRGETQYF. The CDR3 DNA is TGTGCCAGCAGTCCATGGGACAGGGGAGAGACCCAGTACTTC.

In its sample, this clone was seen a few times. The chain recombines TRBV9 with TRBJ1-4; D may be TRBD1 (5 bases). Per the germline V gene, CDR1 is SGDLS and CDR2 is YYNGEE. The germline V and J ends were trimmed by 3 bases and 7 bases, with 13 bases remaining between them. The CDR3 has 14 amino acids. The CDR3 spells CASSGEGVGEKLFF. In DNA form, the CDR3 reads TGTGCCAGCAGCGGAGAAGGGGTGGGTGAAAAACTGTTTTTT.

The chain employs TRBV2 and TRBJ1-1; unclear D gene. Trimming pared 10 bases from V and 0 bases from J, leaving 6 bases between. Germline lookup yields CDR1 SNHLY and CDR2 FYNNEI. This CDR3 is built from 11 residues. CDR3 amino acids: CATLMNTEAFF. In DNA, the CDR3 is TGTGCCACCTTAATGAACACTGAAGCTTTCTTT.

This clone came up a few times. The chain employs TRBV5-1 and TRBJ2-1; 9 bases align to TRBD2. Losses at the gene ends were 4 bases for V and 2 bases for J; bases not matched to a gene: 4. This CDR3 contains 15 residues. Germline V gives CDR1 SGHRS, CDR2 YFSETQ. Here the CDR3 reads CASSRTSAAYNEQFF. In nucleotides, the CDR3 is TGCGCCAGCAGCCGGACTAGCGCTGCCTACAATGAGCAGTTCTTC.

The chain employs TRBV7-6 and TRBJ2-3; 9 positions match TRBD1. The CDR3 runs 16 residues. Germline V gene data show CDR1 as SGHVS and CDR2 as FNYEAQ. The V segment lost 2 bases and the J segment 4 bases; nucleotides outside the gene matches: 7. The CDR3 sequence is CASSLLGQGSADTQYF. The CDR3 coding sequence is TGTGCCAGCAGCTTACTCGGACAGGGGAGCGCAGATACGCAGTATTTT.

This clone was counted between two and nine times. This sequence joins TRBV5-4 and TRBJ1-1, with a weak D call TRBD1 (5 bases). The V gene lost 4 bases and the J gene lost 3 bases, with 10 bases spanning the gap. The length of the CDR3 is 13 residues. CDR1 is SGHNT, CDR2 YYREEE, per germline (reference sequence). The CDR3 nucleotides read TGTGCCAGCAGCACGCAGGGATACACTGAAGCTTTCTTT. It translates to CASSTQGYTEAFF.

There are a few counts of this clone. This rearrangement joins TRBV6-1 to TRBJ1-5; D is undetermined. V gave up 2 bases and J gave up 4 bases, with 12 bases separating them. The CDR3 length is 15 residues. Germline V gene lookup returns CDR1 MNHNS and CDR2 SASEGT. CDR3 nucleotide sequence: TGTGCCAGCAGTGAATTGGTACAGCCGAATCAGCCCCAGCATTTT. This encodes CASSELVQPNQPQHF.

The J gene is TRBJ2-3, the V gene TRBV18; 9 bases match TRBD1. This CDR3 has 15 residues. CDR1 and CDR2 from the germline V gene are KGHSH and LQKENI. Germline trimming cut 3 bases from V and 4 bases from J; bases unmatched to any gene: 5. This chain's CDR3 is CASSPRTGEADTQYF. CDR3 DNA sequence: TGTGCCAGCTCACCGCGGACAGGGGAGGCAGATACGCAGTATTTT. The whole variable domain, filled in from reference TRBV18 and TRBJ2-3, reads NAGVMQNPRHLVRRRGQEARLRCSPMKGHSHVYWYRQLPEEGLKFMVYLQKENIIDESGMPKERFSAEFPKEGPSILRIQQVVRGDSAAYFCASSPRTGEADTQYFGPGTRLTVL.

The chain combines TRBV27 with TRBJ1-2, with D possibly matching TRBD1 (6 bases). Trimming took off 8 bases at V and 2 bases at J, with 12 bases between the two ends. The CDR3 loop spans 13 amino acids. The germline V gene has CDR1 MNHEY and CDR2 SMNVEV (reference sequence). The CDR3 region is CASGGDTNYGYTF. The DNA of the CDR3 is TGTGCCAGCGGGGGGGACACAAACTATGGCTACACCTTC.

The table lists this clone with a few counts. The rearrangement uses TRBV9 and TRBJ1-2, with D hard to call. Trimming stripped 1 base from V and 4 bases from J, with 8 bases between. The germline V gene has CDR1 SGDLS and CDR2 YYNGEE. The CDR3 runs to 13 residues. The CDR3 here is CASSVSEFYGYTF. The CDR3 DNA sequence: TGTGCCAGCAGCGTATCAGAATTCTATGGCTACACCTTC.

Only a few counts were recorded for this clone. This sequence joins TRBV16 and TRBJ1-2; the D is unclear. Between the trimmed V and J ends, which lost 1 base and 0 bases, there was a span of 9 bases. The germline gives CDR1 KGHSY, CDR2 FQNENV. CDR3 length: 15 residues. CDR3 region: CASSQYAATNYGYTF. CDR3 nucleotide sequence: TGTGCCAGCAGCCAATATGCGGCCACTAACTATGGCTACACCTTC.

This chain connects TRBV4-1 to TRBJ2-1; 14 nucleotides match TRBD2. The CDR3 runs to 17 residues. Germline V gives CDR1 MGHRA, CDR2 YSYEKL. V shed 0 bases and J 8 bases; nucleotides not matched to a gene: 6. CDR3 sequence reads: CASSQEGTSGGYDEQFF. The CDR3, as DNA: TGCGCCAGCAGCCAAGAGGGGACTAGCGGGGGATATGATGAGCAGTTCTTC.

The chain joins TRBV19 to TRBJ2-2, with D maybe TRBD1 (6 bases). Trimming left V 7 bases short and J 2 bases short, with 8 bases between. This CDR3 has 13 amino acids. Germline V gene data show CDR1 as LNHDA and CDR2 as SQIVND (reference sequence). In nucleotides, the CDR3 is TGTGCCAGTATGGACAGTAACACCGGGGAGCTGTTTTTT. Protein: CASMDSNTGELFF.

V is TRBV29-1 and J is TRBJ1-1; tentatively, D is TRBD1 (5 bases). V lost 2 bases, J lost 1 base, and 5 bases lay in between. Germline V CDR1 and CDR2: SQVTM, ANQGSEA. This CDR3 is 12 amino acids long. Here the CDR3 DNA reads TGCAGCGTTGAACAGGGGAACACTGAAGCTTTCTTT. Its translation: CSVEQGNTEAFF.

This clone was counted between two and nine times. Distinct nucleotide sequences in the sample also encode this CDR3. This chain joins TRBV29-1 and TRBJ1-1; D gene unclear. Germline lookup yields CDR1 SQVTM and CDR2 ANQGSEA. Trimming removed 4 bases from V and 1 base from J, with 4 bases in between. The CDR3 runs 11 residues. The CDR3 nucleotides read TGCAGCGTTGCCAGGAACACTGAAGCTTTCTTT. This gives the protein CSVARNTEAFF.

This clone was found a few times. The chain employs TRBV9 and TRBJ2-3, with D maybe TRBD2 (7 bases). This CDR3 is built from 16 residues. The V gene lost 4 bases and the J gene lost 5 bases, with 20 bases spanning the gap. Germline V gene sequence: CDR1 SGDLS, CDR2 YYNGEE. The CDR3 DNA reads as TGTGCCAGCAGCTTCCGGGGGGCCACCCAGGGAGATACGCAGTATTTT. Encoded protein: CASSFRGATQGDTQYF.

V and J are TRBV5-4 and TRBJ2-5; no clear D gene. This CDR3 region has 14 residues. With 4 bases removed from V and 4 bases from J, the gap between germline ends came to 14 bases. The germline gives CDR1 SGHNT, CDR2 YYREEE (reference sequence). The CDR3 region has the DNA TGTGCCAGCAGCAACAACGAAAGAGGAGAGACCCAGTACTTC. Translation gives CASSNNERGETQYF.

The chain uses TRBV14 and TRBJ1-2; 7 nucleotides align to TRBD1. Unmatched junction bases numbered 9, after V lost 4 bases and J lost 7 bases. The CDR3 covers 14 residues. Germline assignment: CDR1 SGHDN and CDR2 FVKESK. The CDR3 DNA is TGTGCCAGCAGCCCCGACAGGGTACTAGGTGGCTACACCTTC. As protein: CASSPDRVLGGYTF.

A few counts support this clone. The chain carries TRBV6-6 and TRBJ1-1; 9 nucleotides line up with TRBD1. CDR1 is MNHNY, CDR2 SVGAGI, per germline (reference sequence). The CDR3 is 16 residues long. The V segment lost 4 bases and the J segment 3 bases; nucleotides outside the gene matches: 9. Here the CDR3 DNA reads TGTGCCAGCAGTTCCCTTAACAGGGGGCTGGACACTGAAGCTTTCTTT. Protein product: CASSSLNRGLDTEAFF.

This clone was found a few times. The rearrangement links TRBV6-5 to TRBJ2-7; a weak D match, TRBD2 (6 bases). Germline V gene lookup returns CDR1 MNHEY and CDR2 SVGAGI. The CDR3 is 14 residues long. V lost 0 bases, J lost 3 bases, and 9 bases lay in between. The CDR3 region is CASSYSGGDYEQYF. The CDR3 nucleotides read TGTGCCAGCAGTTACTCGGGGGGAGACTACGAGCAGTACTTC.

This clone showed up just a few times. CDR3 amino acids: CASSLGTGANYGYTF. DNA of the CDR3: TGTGCCAGCAGCTTGGGGACAGGGGCAAACTATGGCTACACCTTC. The chain links TRBV7-2 to TRBJ1-2; 10 nucleotides line up with TRBD1. Trimming at V came to 3 bases and at J to 2 bases, leaving 3 bases not matched to a gene. Germline assignment: CDR1 SGHTA and CDR2 FQGNSA. The CDR3 contains 15 residues.

This clone has a handful of counts. The chain links TRBV9 to TRBJ2-2, with D possibly TRBD2 on 5 matching bases. Trimming shortened V by 0 bases and J by 4 bases, and 7 bases separated the two germline ends. This CDR3 has 14 amino acids. CDR1 and CDR2 from the germline V gene are SGDLS and YYNGEE. Written as DNA, the CDR3 is TGTGCCAGCAGCGTAGGAGGGATCACCGGGGAGCTGTTTTTT. This sequence encodes CASSVGGITGELFF. The complete variable domain, with remaining parts taken from reference TRBV9 and TRBJ2-2, reads DSGVTQTPKHLITATGQRVTLRCSPRSGDLSVYWYQQSLDQGLQFLIQYYNGEERAKGNILERFSAQQFPDLHSELNLSSLELGDSALYFCASSVGGITGELFFGEGSRLTVL.

This clone occurred a few times. This chain's CDR3 is CASSPGQSNQPQHF. The CDR3, as DNA: TGTGCCAGCAGTCCCGGACAGAGCAATCAGCCCCAGCATTTT. This chain uses TRBV28 with TRBJ1-5, with D tentatively TRBD1 (6 bases). This CDR3 has 14 amino acids. V shed 5 bases and J shed 1 base, with 9 bases lying between them. Germline lookup yields CDR1 MDHEN and CDR2 SYDVKM.

In its sample, this clone was seen a few times. The J gene is TRBJ2-2, the V gene TRBV4-2; the match to TRBD1 covers 11 bases. CDR3 length: 20 residues. The germline gives CDR1 LGHNA, CDR2 YNFKEQ. Trimming at V came to 4 bases and at J to 6 bases, leaving 19 bases not matched to a gene. CDR3 region: CASSPLGTGTGGFLAGELFF. As DNA, the CDR3 is TGTGCCAGCAGCCCCCTAGGTACCGGGACAGGGGGATTCTTGGCCGGGGAGCTGTTTTTT.

This rearrangement joins TRBV2 to TRBJ1-1, with 7 bases aligning to TRBD1. The ends lost 4 bases at V and 3 bases at J; junction bases unmatched: 2. Per germline, CDR1 SNHLY and CDR2 FYNNEI. The CDR3 is 13 residues long. The CDR3, as DNA: TGTGCCAGCAGTGGGGACAGATACACTGAAGCTTTCTTT. Amino acids: CASSGDRYTEAFF.

V is TRBV7-6 and J is TRBJ2-7; tentatively, D is TRBD1 (6 bases). CDR3 length equals 14 residues. Trimming shortened V by 5 bases and J by 3 bases, and 14 bases separated the two germline ends. The germline gives CDR1 SGHVS, CDR2 FNYEAQ. The DNA of the CDR3 is TGTGCCAGCAGCCGGACAGCGGAAGTCTACGAGCAGTACTTC. It is translated as CASSRTAEVYEQYF.